The text below deals with one T cell receptor (beta chain). Its target is not known. V lost 0 bases to trimming and J lost 11 bases, with 16 bases between them. Germline V lookup: CDR1 LGHNA, CDR2 YSLEER. The CDR3 has 15 amino acids. This entry comes from a study of cytomegalovirus exposure and HLA in healthy donors. Notes on the study in general: Further analysis, carried out later, found HLA-associated TCR beta chains more clonally expanded than equally common other chains. Sequencing artifact likely explains a cluster of highly shared sequence variants.

Primers included in the PCR were 60 Vbeta and 13 Jbeta primers. Sequencing was performed with immunoSEQ multiplex PCR; in TCRdb, only in-frame clones are kept and a portion is missing. The listing contains 70,000 or so clones. The TCR sequence derives from a man in his forties in good health and CMV-seronegative. The rearrangement links TRBV4-3 to TRBJ1-4; tentatively, D is TRBD1 (6 bases). Material for sequencing was PBMCs. CDR3 DNA sequence: TGCGCCAGCAGCCAAGATCGGGGGGCACTTGGGAAACTGTTTTTT. Translated, it gives CASSQDRGALGKLFF.